Listed below are T cell receptor beta chains from one sample, sequenced in a study of PD-1 blockade in classical Hodgkin lymphoma. Measured with immunoSEQ multiplex PCR; TCRdb has only the in-frame clones, and not every one. The sample includes about 9,500 clones, 75% to 90% seen only once; the top ten take approximately 1.6%. The specimen was CD4+ T cells from blood, collected before the fourth cycle of nivolumab. These TCRs come from a human donor with classical Hodgkin lymphoma. Each CDR3 is given with its conserved first and last residue. D genes are given only for firm matches. Clone size, where shown, is once, few, many, or a class for clones that have expanded.

clone size	J gene	V gene	D gene	CDR3 protein	CDR3 DNA
.	TRBJ2-1	TRBV9	.	CASSVESLAHNEQFF	TGTGCCAGCAGCGTAGAGAGTCTAGCCCATAATGAGCAGTTCTTC
once	TRBJ1-5	TRBV18	.	CASSPQGDSNQPQHF	TGTGCCAGCTCACCACAGGGAGATAGCAATCAGCCCCAGCATTTT
.	TRBJ2-2	TRBV27	TRBD1	CASSYEDRGTGELFF	TGTGCCAGCAGTTACGAAGACAGGGGTACCGGGGAGCTGTTTTTT
.	TRBJ2-7	TRBV27	.	CASSLIAGEAYEQYF	TGTGCCAGCAGTTTAATAGCAGGGGAGGCCTACGAGCAGTACTTC
.	TRBJ1-3	TRBV19	.	CASSITYSRSSGNTIYF	TGTGCCAGTAGTATAACGTACTCCCGGAGCTCTGGAAACACCATATATTTT
few	TRBJ2-5	TRBV4-2	.	CASSQDVGVAQYF	TGTGCCAGCAGCCAAGATGTTGGGGTAGCCCAGTACTTC
.	TRBJ2-7	TRBV11-2	.	CASSPRTLYEQYF	TGTGCCAGCAGCCCAAGGACCCTCTACGAGCAGTACTTC
few	TRBJ1-1	TRBV7-2	.	CASSLQYEAFF	TGTGCCAGCAGCCTACAGTATGAAGCTTTCTTT
.	TRBJ1-5	TRBV5-5	TRBD1	CASSLGQGDQPQHF	TGTGCCAGCAGCCTGGGACAGGGGGATCAGCCCCAGCATTTT
.	TRBJ2-1	TRBV5-1	TRBD2	CASSLLTSGTYNEQFF	TGCGCCAGCAGCTTACTGACTAGCGGGACATACAATGAGCAGTTCTTC
once	TRBJ1-1	TRBV27	TRBD1	CASSLYRGAEAFF	TGTGCCAGCAGTTTATACAGGGGGGCTGAAGCTTTCTTT
once	TRBJ2-7	TRBV4-2	.	CASSQLQEGEQYF	TGTGCCAGCAGCCAACTACAGGAAGGCGAGCAGTACTTC
.	TRBJ1-3	TRBV9	.	CASSASLQGSGNTIYF	TGTGCCAGCAGCGCATCTCTACAGGGTTCCGGAAACACCATATATTTT
.	TRBJ1-5	TRBV6-6	.	CASSYYQGGGHQPQHF	TGTGCCAGCAGTTACTACCAAGGTGGGGGCCACCAGCCCCAGCATTTT
.	TRBJ1-1	TRBV4-3	.	CASSQRGITEAFF	TGCGCCAGCAGCCAAAGGGGGATAACTGAAGCTTTCTTT